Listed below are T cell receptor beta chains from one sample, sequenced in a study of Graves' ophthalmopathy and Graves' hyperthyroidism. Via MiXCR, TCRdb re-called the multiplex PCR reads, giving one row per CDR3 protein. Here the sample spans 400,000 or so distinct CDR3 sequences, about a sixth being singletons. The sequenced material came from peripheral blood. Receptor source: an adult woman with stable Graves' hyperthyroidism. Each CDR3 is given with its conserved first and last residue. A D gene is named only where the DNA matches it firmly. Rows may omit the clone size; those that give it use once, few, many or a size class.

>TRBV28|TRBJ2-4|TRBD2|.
CASGPGGSRAKNIQYF
TGTGCCAGCGGGCCTGGCGGGAGTAGGGCCAAAAACATTCAGTACTTC
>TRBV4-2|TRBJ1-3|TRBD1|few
CASSRRQGSSGNTIYF
TGTGCCAGCAGCAGGCGACAGGGGAGCTCTGGAAACACCATATATTTT
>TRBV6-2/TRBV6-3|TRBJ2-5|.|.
CASGWGTQYF
TGTGCCAGCGGTTGGGGGACCCAGTACTTC
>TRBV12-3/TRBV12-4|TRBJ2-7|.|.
CASSYRAHEQYF
TGTGCCAGCAGTTACAGGGCCCACGAGCAGTACTTC
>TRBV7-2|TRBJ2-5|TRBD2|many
CASSAFSGQETQYF
TGTGCCAGCAGCGCCTTTAGCGGGCAAGAGACCCAGTACTTC
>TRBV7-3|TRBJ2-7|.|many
CASSLSSGPYEQYF
TGTGCCAGCAGCTTATCCAGCGGACCCTACGAGCAGTACTTC
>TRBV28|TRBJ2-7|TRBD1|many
CASSFISTGSSYEQYF
TGTGCCAGCAGTTTTATTTCGACAGGGTCCTCCTACGAGCAGTACTTC
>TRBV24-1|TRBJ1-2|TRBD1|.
CATSDFPDRDPIHGYTF
TGTGCCACCAGTGATTTCCCGGACAGGGACCCAATTCATGGCTACACCTTC
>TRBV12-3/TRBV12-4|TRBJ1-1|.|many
CASSLEKSQEAFF
TGTGCCAGCAGTTTAGAAAAGAGCCAGGAAGCTTTCTTT
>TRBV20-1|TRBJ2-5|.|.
CSAEKETQYF
TGCAGTGCGGAGAAAGAGACCCAGTACTTC
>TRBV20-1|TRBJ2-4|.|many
CSAIEGKANIKYF
TGCAGTGCTATCGAAGGGAAGGCAAACATTAAGTACTTC
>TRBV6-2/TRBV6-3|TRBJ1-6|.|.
CASGYSGTPNSPLHF
TGTGCCAGCGGGTACTCCGGGACACCGAATTCACCCCTCCACTTT
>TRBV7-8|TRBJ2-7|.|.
CASSSATATYEQYF
TGTGCCAGCAGCTCAGCGACAGCAACCTACGAGCAGTACTTC
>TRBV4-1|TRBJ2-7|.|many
CASSQQDRFPYEQYF
TGCGCCAGCAGCCAACAAGACAGGTTTCCCTACGAGCAGTACTTC
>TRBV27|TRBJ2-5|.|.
CASSLLGVQETQYF
TGTGCCAGCAGTCTGCTTGGGGTACAAGAGACCCAGTACTTC
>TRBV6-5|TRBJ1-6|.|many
CASGYNRPFNSPLHF
TGTGCCAGCGGTTACAATCGGCCGTTTAATTCACCCCTCCACTTT
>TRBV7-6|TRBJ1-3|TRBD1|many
CASSLTGAGNTIYF
TGTGCCAGCAGCCTGACAGGGGCTGGAAACACCATATATTTT
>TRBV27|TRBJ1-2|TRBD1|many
CASSLARTGGVYGYTF
TGTGCCAGCAGTTTAGCGCGGACAGGGGGCGTCTATGGCTACACCTTC
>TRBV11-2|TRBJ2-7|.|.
CASSYWTAHTSYEQYF
TGTGCCAGCAGTTACTGGACCGCCCACACCTCCTACGAGCAGTACTTC
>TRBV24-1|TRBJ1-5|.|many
CATSGGINQPQHF
TGTGCCACCAGCGGAGGGATCAATCAGCCCCAGCATTTT
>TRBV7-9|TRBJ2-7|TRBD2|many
CASSPLGGLREQYF
TGTGCCAGCAGCCCTTTGGGGGGACTACGCGAGCAGTACTTC